This TCR beta chain comes out of a study of blood T cell repertoires in COVID-19. Study in general: Donors in the United States, Italy and Spain gave samples during acute or convalescent COVID-19.

Germline assignment: CDR1 SGHNT and CDR2 YYREEE (reference sequence). J gave up 6 bases and V 2 bases, and 6 bases lay outside the gene matches. This CDR3 region has 14 residues. The assay was immunoSEQ multiplex PCR, and TCRdb's table has in-frame clones only and misses some. Of about 180,000 clones listed, roughly 88% were seen once; the top ten hold under 4.5%. The specimen was peripheral blood. This TCR was sampled from a woman aged 30 to 39 with acute or convalescent COVID-19. V and J are TRBV5-4 and TRBJ2-5, with 8 bases identical to TRBD2. The CDR3 sequence: CASSLVGLEQTQYF. The CDR3 coding sequence is TGTGCCAGCAGCTTAGTGGGACTAGAGCAGACCCAGTACTTC.